The 29 T cell receptor beta chains listed next were all sequenced from one sample in a study of cytomegalovirus exposure and HLA in healthy donors. With 60 Vbeta and 13 Jbeta primers, the PCR was carried out. TCRdb's copy holds only in-frame clones and misses some; the assay was immunoSEQ multiplex PCR. The sample has tens of thousands of clones, around 80% seen once. Sequencing was done on a sample of PBMCs. Receptors were obtained from a male donor in good health and CMV-seropositive.

This chain uses TRBV28 with TRBJ1-1; possible D gene TRBD1, 6 bases. The CDR3 loop spans 19 amino acids. The germline CDR1 and CDR2 sequences are MDHEN and SYDVKM. V lost 6 bases and J 5 bases, leaving 31 bases between the germline ends. The CDR3 is CASRPFTTTGGRVVTEAFF. The DNA for the CDR3 is TGTGCCAGCAGGCCATTCACTACGACGGGGGGCAGGGTGGTTACTGAAGCTTTCTTT.

This chain connects TRBV30 to TRBJ2-2, with a weak D call TRBD2 (6 bases). This CDR3 is 17 amino acids long. From germline, CDR1 is GTSNPN and CDR2 SVGIG (reference sequence). V was cut by 0 bases and J by 1 base, with 15 bases left in between. In DNA, the CDR3 is TGTGCCTGGAGTGTACGGAGGGGAGCGCAGAACACCGGGGAGCTGTTTTTT. Protein product: CAWSVRRGAQNTGELFF.

The chain has TRBV6-1 and TRBJ2-1; 8 bases agree with TRBD2. The CDR3 has 12 residues. The junction had 1 base not matched to a gene; V was cut back by 5 bases and J by 7 bases. The germline V gene encodes CDR1 MNHNS and CDR2 SASEGT. DNA for the CDR3: TGTGCCAGCAGTAGACTAGCGAATGAGCAGTTCTTC. This translates into CASSRLANEQFF.

The chain joins TRBV5-1 to TRBJ1-1, with D tentatively TRBD1 (6 bases). CDR1 and CDR2 (germline): SGHRS, YFSETQ. This CDR3 contains 12 residues. V lost 8 bases, J lost 5 bases, and 13 bases lay in between. The CDR3: CASFEGGTEAFF. The CDR3 DNA reads as TGCGCCAGTTTCGAAGGGGGAACTGAAGCTTTCTTT.

This clone was detected only once. V and J are TRBV5-1 and TRBJ1-1; TRBD1 aligns across 8 bases. The V gene's germline CDR1 is SGHRS and CDR2 YFSETQ. J gave up 5 bases and V 1 base, and 13 bases lay outside the gene matches. The CDR3 runs 17 residues. CDR3 residues: CASSLFFSTGGSTEAFF. CDR3 DNA sequence: TGCGCCAGCAGCTTGTTCTTCTCTACAGGGGGAAGTACTGAAGCTTTCTTT.

The chain joins TRBV4-2 to TRBJ2-5; D may be TRBD2 (6 bases). V dropped 4 bases and J dropped 2 bases, with 11 bases sitting between them. The CDR3 is made up of 14 amino acids. From germline, CDR1 is LGHNA and CDR2 YNFKEQ. CDR3 sequence reads: CASSPGTLQETQYF. The DNA of the CDR3 is TGTGCCAGCAGCCCCGGGACTTTGCAAGAGACCCAGTACTTC.

The chain recombines TRBV9 with TRBJ2-1; 9 bases fit TRBD2. The J segment lost 4 bases and the V segment lost 4 bases, leaving 15 bases of the junction unmatched. The CDR3 runs 18 residues. Germline V gene data show CDR1 as SGDLS and CDR2 as YYNGEE. CDR3 region: CASSPRASGKHLYNEQFF. The DNA of the CDR3 is TGTGCCAGCAGCCCAAGGGCTAGCGGGAAACACCTATACAATGAGCAGTTCTTC.

The J gene is TRBJ1-5, the V gene TRBV6-4; D gene uncertain. Trimming removed 3 bases at V and 6 bases at J, with 9 bases between. Germline-derived CDR1 and CDR2 are MRHNA and SNTAGT. The CDR3 contains 13 residues. The CDR3 DNA sequence: TGTGCCAGCAGTGAGGACGGGGTTCAGCCCCAGCATTTT. Translating it yields CASSEDGVQPQHF.

The chain links TRBV28 to TRBJ2-2, with D possibly TRBD1 on 6 matching bases. V was clipped by 2 bases and J by 0 bases, with 16 bases between them. The CDR3 has 18 residues. In germline, CDR1 is MDHEN, CDR2 SYDVKM. CDR3 nucleotides: TGTGCCAGCAGTTTACCACAGGGCCCCGTAACGAACACCGGGGAGCTGTTTTTT. It yields the protein CASSLPQGPVTNTGELFF.

Concerning this clone itself: A junction end diverges from the germline sequence, so it may reflect a read error. V is TRBV7-6 and J is TRBJ2-3; TRBD2 matches 9 bases. CDR3 length: 18 amino acids. From germline, CDR1 is SGHVS and CDR2 FNYEAQ. The CDR3 loop is CASSQGTTSGSHTDMQYF. The CDR3, as DNA: TGTGCCAGCAGCCAGGGGACGACTAGCGGCTCGCACACAGATATGCAGTATTTT.

The rearrangement links TRBV12-5 to TRBJ2-1, with 8 bases matching TRBD1. Looked up from germline, CDR1 is LGHNT and CDR2 is FRNRAP. Trimming at V came to 0 bases and at J to 3 bases, leaving 10 bases not matched to a gene. The CDR3 consists of 18 residues. The chain's CDR3 is CASGLVLIGQGDYNEQFF. CDR3 DNA sequence: TGTGCTAGTGGTTTGGTACTCATAGGACAGGGAGACTACAATGAGCAGTTCTTC.

The chain employs TRBV14 and TRBJ2-5; 10 bases align to TRBD2. CDR1 SGHDN and CDR2 FVKESK come from the germline V gene. V shed 0 bases and J 5 bases; nucleotides not matched to a gene: 6. The CDR3 length is 16 residues. CDR3 sequence (DNA): TGTGCCAGCAGCCAAGATCCACTAGCGGGATGGGAGACCCAGTACTTC. This codes for CASSQDPLAGWETQYF.

The rearrangement links TRBV5-1 to TRBJ2-1, with 11 bases fitting TRBD1. Germline V gives CDR1 SGHRS, CDR2 YFSETQ. CDR3 length: 15 amino acids. With V trimmed by 5 bases and J by 10 bases, 11 bases remained unmatched. CDR3 sequence: CASRTWTGGDVEQFF. DNA for the CDR3: TGCGCCAGCAGGACCTGGACAGGGGGCGATGTGGAGCAGTTCTTC.

V is TRBV28 and J is TRBJ2-1; TRBD2 agrees at 13 bases. From germline, CDR1 is MDHEN and CDR2 SYDVKM. This CDR3 has 18 amino acids. J lost 2 bases, V lost 3 bases, and 7 bases had no gene match. CDR3 loop: CASSFPPGTSGAYNEQFF. Here the CDR3 DNA reads TGTGCCAGCAGTTTCCCCCCCGGGACTAGCGGGGCCTACAATGAGCAGTTCTTC.

The chain has TRBV20-1 and TRBJ1-1; the D gene is possibly TRBD1 (5 bases). V was clipped by 5 bases and J by 6 bases, with 10 bases between them. The CDR3 runs to 11 residues. Germline values: CDR1 DFQATT, CDR2 SNEGSKA (reference sequence). CDR3 coding DNA: TGCAGTGCTCAGCGGGGGGCTGAAGCTTTCTTT. It encodes CSAQRGAEAFF.

The chain combines TRBV27 with TRBJ1-2; 7 positions match TRBD1. V was clipped by 6 bases and J by 4 bases; unmatched bases: 5. This CDR3 is 13 amino acids long. Germline V gene lookup returns CDR1 MNHEY and CDR2 SMNVEV (reference sequence). The CDR3 DNA reads as TGTGCCAGCAGCCTCAGGGACAGCTATGGCTACACCTTC. Amino acid sequence: CASSLRDSYGYTF.

The chain links TRBV7-9 to TRBJ2-2; 7 bases align to TRBD2. Germline V gene data show CDR1 as SEHNR and CDR2 as FQNEAQ (reference sequence). Trimming took 5 bases from V and 5 from J; bases not matched to a gene: 11. The CDR3 is 16 amino acids. The CDR3, as DNA: TGTGCCAGCAGCCGACTAGCTCGAGATCTAACCGGGGAGCTGTTTTTT. Translated, it gives CASSRLARDLTGELFF.

This chain connects TRBV5-4 to TRBJ2-1; 7 nucleotides align to TRBD1. The junction had 8 bases not matched to a gene; V was cut back by 2 bases and J by 9 bases. Germline V CDR1 and CDR2: SGHNT, YYREEE (reference sequence). This CDR3 spans 14 amino acids. The CDR3 DNA sequence: TGTGCCAGCAGCTTCGGAGACAGGGCCAGTGAGCAGTTCTTC. Translated, it gives CASSFGDRASEQFF.

This clone has a handful of counts. The chain is built from TRBV5-8 and TRBJ2-7; 8 bases line up with TRBD2. With 4 bases clipped from V and 6 bases from J, the junction kept 6 bases outside the gene matches. Per germline, CDR1 SGHTS and CDR2 YDEGEE. The CDR3 contains 13 residues. The CDR3 sequence is CASSNRRGGEQYF. The CDR3 DNA follows: TGTGCCAGCAGCAATCGACGGGGGGGCGAGCAGTACTTC. The full variable domain, its missing parts supplied by reference TRBV5-8 and TRBJ2-7, is EAGVTQSPTHLIKTRGQQATLRCSPISGHTSVYWYQQALGLGLQFLLWYDEGEERNRGNFPPRFSGRQFPNYSSELNVNALELEDSALYLCASSNRRGGEQYFGPGTRLTVT.

The rearrangement links TRBV7-6 to TRBJ1-5; D is undetermined. V gave up 1 base and J gave up 7 bases, with 8 bases separating them. CDR1 is SGHVS, CDR2 FNYEAQ, per germline. The CDR3 runs to 13 residues. This chain's CDR3 is CASSLGIGQPQHF. CDR3 bases: TGTGCCAGCAGCTTAGGCATCGGGCAGCCCCAGCATTTT.

This chain joins TRBV5-4 and TRBJ2-1, with D possibly TRBD2 on 6 matching bases. CDR1 and CDR2 (germline): SGHNT, YYREEE (reference sequence). Trimming took 5 bases from V and 6 from J, leaving 21 bases between them. The CDR3 extends over 16 amino acids. The CDR3 loop is CASRPATLALGNEQFF. The CDR3 DNA is TGTGCCAGCAGACCCGCTACACTAGCTTTAGGCAATGAGCAGTTCTTC.

DNA for the CDR3: TGTGCCAGCAGCCAAGAGACTAGCGGGAGCTACGAGCAGTACTTC. Residues: CASSQETSGSYEQYF. The chain joins TRBV4-2 to TRBJ2-7; 12 nucleotides line up with TRBD2. The CDR3 extends over 15 amino acids. The germline V gene encodes CDR1 LGHNA and CDR2 YNFKEQ. Germline trimming cut 0 bases from V and 3 bases from J; bases unmatched to any gene: 0.

The chain is built from TRBV5-1 and TRBJ2-2; weak D call: TRBD2 (6 bases). V was trimmed by 2 bases and J by 0 bases, leaving 8 bases between them. CDR1 and CDR2 from the germline V gene are SGHRS and YFSETQ. CDR3 length: 15 amino acids. The CDR3 reads CASSFGTSNTGELFF. In DNA form, the CDR3 reads TGCGCCAGCAGCTTCGGGACTTCGAACACCGGGGAGCTGTTTTTT.

The chain is built from TRBV4-2 and TRBJ1-1, with 7 bases that match TRBD1. The CDR3 consists of 14 residues. The germline gives CDR1 LGHNA, CDR2 YNFKEQ. Germline trimming cut 1 base from V and 4 bases from J; bases unmatched to any gene: 3. The CDR3 DNA is TGTGCCAGCAGCCAAGCCGGGACAGCCACTGAAGCTTTCTTT. It encodes CASSQAGTATEAFF.

The CDR3 coding sequence is TGTGCCAGCAGCCAACGCCGGGACTCGACCTACGAGCAGTACTTC. It is translated as CASSQRRDSTYEQYF. V and J are TRBV14 and TRBJ2-7; tentative D call: TRBD2 (6 bases). This CDR3 spans 15 amino acids. V shed 2 bases and J shed 2 bases, with 13 bases lying between them. Germline assignment: CDR1 SGHDN and CDR2 FVKESK.

V and J are TRBV28 and TRBJ2-7; 8 bases are shared with TRBD1. V lost 6 bases and J lost 8; bases outside the gene matches: 9. The CDR3 covers 13 residues. Per the germline V gene, CDR1 is MDHEN and CDR2 is SYDVKM. The CDR3 loop is CASSTPGQGQQYF. The CDR3 DNA follows: TGTGCCAGCAGCACGCCAGGACAGGGCCAGCAGTACTTC.

The chain uses TRBV19 and TRBJ1-1; D call uncertain. Germline assignment: CDR1 LNHDA and CDR2 SQIVND (reference sequence). The CDR3 is made up of 13 amino acids. V lost 1 base and J 7 bases, leaving 10 bases between the germline ends. CDR3 region: CASSIGLMLEAFF. The CDR3 DNA sequence: TGTGCCAGTAGTATAGGACTGATGCTTGAAGCTTTCTTT.

V and J are TRBV19 and TRBJ2-1, with TRBD2 identical over 11 bases. Trimming took 5 bases from V and 10 from J; bases not matched to a gene: 19. The CDR3 runs to 18 residues. CDR1 LNHDA and CDR2 SQIVND come from the germline V gene (reference sequence). The CDR3 coding sequence is TGTGCCAGTAGTCTACTAGGGACTAGCGGAAGCGGGGGGACCGAGCAGTTCTTC. As protein: CASSLLGTSGSGGTEQFF.

This clone was detected only a few times. The gene calls are TRBV19 and TRBJ2-3; 7 bases are a match to TRBD1. Per germline, CDR1 LNHDA and CDR2 SQIVND (reference sequence). The CDR3 contains 16 residues. The junction had 4 bases not matched to a gene; V was cut back by 0 bases and J by 1 base. CDR3 coding DNA: TGTGCCAGTAGTATAGAGAACAGGGGAGGCACAGATACGCAGTATTTT. This codes for CASSIENRGGTDTQYF.